One sample yielded the 6 T cell receptor beta chains listed below, sequenced in a study of Ad26.COV2.S vaccination and SARS-CoV-2 variants. Indicated treatment: roughly 20 received Ad26.COV2.S at low or high dose, single or two shots; 5 received placebo; per-sample allocation not given. The study sampled participants on day 63 after the first vaccine or placebo injection. Clones were read by immunoSEQ multiplex PCR, and TCRdb kept only the in-frame ones, dropping some. The profile shows about 680,000 clones, around 90% of them singletons. The source was peripheral blood, collected in a trial of Ad26.COV2.S vaccine versus placebo. These receptors came from a person aged 18 to 65 who received the Ad26.COV2.S COVID-19 vaccine or a placebo.

The V gene is TRBV6-5, the J gene TRBJ1-4; no reliable D call. The germline V gene has CDR1 MNHEY and CDR2 SVGAGI. The V end lost 8 bases, the J end lost 4 bases, and 11 bases lay between the germline ends. This CDR3 comprises 13 residues. Written as DNA, the CDR3 is TGTGCCAGCGGCCGGACTAGTAATGAAAAACTGTTTTTT. Translating it yields CASGRTSNEKLFF.

The V and J genes are TRBV30 and TRBJ1-1; D perhaps matches TRBD1 (6 bases). Trimming cost V 5 bases and J 11 bases, with 21 bases left between them. The CDR3 length is 13 residues. CDR1 is GTSNPN, CDR2 SVGIG, per germline (reference sequence). The CDR3: CAWGRETGSEAFF. The CDR3 bases are TGTGCCTGGGGCCGGGAAACAGGGAGTGAGGCTTTCTTT.

The V gene is TRBV19, the J gene TRBJ2-7, with D perhaps given as TRBD1 or TRBD2 (5 bases each). V lost 3 bases, J lost 2 bases, and 14 bases lay in between. Germline V CDR1 and CDR2: LNHDA, SQIVND (reference sequence). The CDR3 runs to 15 residues. CDR3 in amino acids: CASSIGAGTAYEQYF. DNA for the CDR3: TGTGCCAGTAGTATCGGGGCCGGCACCGCCTACGAGCAGTACTTC. Filled out from reference TRBV19 and TRBJ2-7, the complete variable domain reads DGGITQSPKYLFRKEGQNVTLSCEQNLNHDAMYWYRQDPGQGLRLIYYSQIVNDFQKGDIAEGYSVSREKKESFPLTVTSAQKNPTAFYLCASSIGAGTAYEQYFGPGTRLTVT.

V and J are TRBV27 and TRBJ2-3; 9 nucleotides align to TRBD1. V lost 5 bases and J lost 13; bases outside the gene matches: 10. There are 13 residues in the CDR3. CDR1 MNHEY and CDR2 SMNVEV come from the germline V gene (reference sequence). Here the CDR3 DNA reads TGTGCCAGCAGTCTAATACAGGGGGCGCAAGAGTATTTT. Translated, it gives CASSLIQGAQEYF.

The V call is TRBV3-1 (or the pseudogene TRBV3-2), the J call TRBJ2-7; TRBD1 aligns across 11 bases. The V segment lost 4 bases and the J segment 3 bases; nucleotides outside the gene matches: 2. CDR1 and CDR2 (germline): LGHDT, YNNKEL (reference sequence). The CDR3 length is 14 residues. The CDR3 spells CASSLGTGGYEQYF. DNA of the CDR3: TGTGCCAGCAGCCTTGGGACAGGGGGCTACGAGCAGTACTTC.

The V call is TRBV19, the J call TRBJ2-3; 9 bases are a match to TRBD2. After removal of 4 bases from V and 1 base from J, the junction contained 3 bases not matched to a gene. Germline V gives CDR1 LNHDA, CDR2 SQIVND (reference sequence). The length of the CDR3 is 15 residues. The DNA of the CDR3 is TGTGCCAGTAGTACATGGACTAGCGGCACAGATACGCAGTATTTT. Translating it yields CASSTWTSGTDTQYF.